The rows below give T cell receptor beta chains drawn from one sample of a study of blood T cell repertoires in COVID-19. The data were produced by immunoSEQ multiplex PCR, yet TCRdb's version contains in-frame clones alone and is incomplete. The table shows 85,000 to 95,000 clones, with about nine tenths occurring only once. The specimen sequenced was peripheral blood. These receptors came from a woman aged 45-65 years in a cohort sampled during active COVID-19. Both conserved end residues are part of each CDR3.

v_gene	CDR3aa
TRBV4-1	CASSLPGIHYEQYF
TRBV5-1	CASKEGNSPLHF
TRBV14	CASSQVRGSGNTIYF
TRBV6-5	CASSFSGLSTDTQYF
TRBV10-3	CAISTGQGAGETQYF
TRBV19	CASSIFAGDTEAFF
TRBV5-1	CASSSISGKQETQYF
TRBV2	CASSQDRNTEAFF
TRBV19	CASSPGHRFRGTEQYF
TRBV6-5	CASSYSFGGIGYGYTF
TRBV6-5	CASSTRTGGVEKLFF
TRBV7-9	CASSLLGNTIYF
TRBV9	CASSDSASSYNEQFF
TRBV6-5	CASSLDRGPYEQYF
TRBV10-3	CAISGSRLAGVTDTQYF
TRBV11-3	CASSRGQGLSYEQYF
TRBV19	CASSGTSGDEQFF
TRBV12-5	CASGLHNWMRQGYEQYF
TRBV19	CASSMRTGPTYGYTF
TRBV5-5	CASSFGQGEETQYF
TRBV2	CASSAGVYAYEQYF
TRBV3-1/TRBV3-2	CASSPNTRRGYGYTF